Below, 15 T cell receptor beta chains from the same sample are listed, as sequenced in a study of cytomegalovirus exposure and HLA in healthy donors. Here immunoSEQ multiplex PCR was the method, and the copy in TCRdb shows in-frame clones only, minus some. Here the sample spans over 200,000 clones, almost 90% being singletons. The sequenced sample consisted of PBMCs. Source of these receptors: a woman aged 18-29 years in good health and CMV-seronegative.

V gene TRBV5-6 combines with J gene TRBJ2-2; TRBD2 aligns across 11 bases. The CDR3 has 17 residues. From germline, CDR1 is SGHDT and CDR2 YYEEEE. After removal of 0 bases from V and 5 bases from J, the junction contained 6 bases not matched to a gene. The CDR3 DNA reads TGTGCCAGCAGCTTGGGGTTACTAGCGGGAGTAACCGGGGAGCTGTTTTTT. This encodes CASSLGLLAGVTGELFF. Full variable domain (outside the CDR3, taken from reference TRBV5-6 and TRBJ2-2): DAGVTQSPTHLIKTRGQQVTLRCSPKSGHDTVSWYQQALGQGPQFIFQYYEEEERQRGNFPDRFSGHQFPNYSSELNVNALLLGDSALYLCASSLGLLAGVTGELFFGEGSRLTVL.

CDR3 nucleotides: TGTGCCAGCTATAAAAAGGGGGCGGACCTCCAAGAGACCCAGTACTTC. Translating it yields CASYKKGADLQETQYF. The chain recombines TRBV7-9 with TRBJ2-5, with 7 nucleotides matching TRBD1. V lost 8 bases, J lost 1 base, and 13 bases stayed unmatched. Germline V gene data show CDR1 as SEHNR and CDR2 as FQNEAQ (reference sequence). The CDR3 is 16 amino acids.

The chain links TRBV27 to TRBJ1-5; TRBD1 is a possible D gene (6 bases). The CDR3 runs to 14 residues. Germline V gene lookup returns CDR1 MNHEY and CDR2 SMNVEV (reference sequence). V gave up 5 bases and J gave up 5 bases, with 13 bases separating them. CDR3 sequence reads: CASSPDRSYQPQHF. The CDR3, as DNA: TGTGCCAGCAGTCCCGACAGGAGTTATCAGCCCCAGCATTTT.

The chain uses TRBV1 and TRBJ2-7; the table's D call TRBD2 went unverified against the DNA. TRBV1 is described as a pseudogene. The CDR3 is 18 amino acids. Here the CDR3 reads CTSSHANGRLAGLYEQYF. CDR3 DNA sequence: TGCACCAGCAGCCATGCGAATGGGAGACTAGCGGGACTTTACGAGCAGTACTTC.

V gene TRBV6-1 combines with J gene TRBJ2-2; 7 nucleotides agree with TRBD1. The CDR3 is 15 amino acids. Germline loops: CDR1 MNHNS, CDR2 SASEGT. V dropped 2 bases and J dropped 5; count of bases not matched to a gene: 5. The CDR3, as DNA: TGTGCCAGCAGTGAAAGACAGGGCTGGACCGGGGAGCTGTTTTTT. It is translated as CASSERQGWTGELFF.

For the CDR3, the DNA is TGCGCCAGCAGCTCGGGGGGGGGAGAGACCCAGTACTTC. This encodes CASSSGGGETQYF. This rearrangement joins TRBV5-1 to TRBJ2-5; 8 bases match TRBD2. CDR1 and CDR2 (germline): SGHRS, YFSETQ. Unmatched junction bases numbered 2, after V lost 3 bases and J lost 4 bases. The CDR3 sequence is 13 residues long.

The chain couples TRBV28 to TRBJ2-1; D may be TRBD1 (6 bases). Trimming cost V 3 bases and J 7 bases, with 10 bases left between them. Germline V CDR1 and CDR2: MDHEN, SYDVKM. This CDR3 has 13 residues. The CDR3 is CASSFDRPNEQFF. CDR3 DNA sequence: TGTGCCAGCAGTTTTGACAGGCCAAATGAGCAGTTCTTC.

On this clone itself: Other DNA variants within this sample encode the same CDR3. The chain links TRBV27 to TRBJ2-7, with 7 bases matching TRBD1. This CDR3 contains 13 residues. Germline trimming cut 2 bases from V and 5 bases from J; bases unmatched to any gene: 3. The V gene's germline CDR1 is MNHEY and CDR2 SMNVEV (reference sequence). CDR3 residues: CASSLTGVDEQYF. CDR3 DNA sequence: TGTGCCAGCAGTTTAACAGGGGTAGACGAGCAGTACTTC.

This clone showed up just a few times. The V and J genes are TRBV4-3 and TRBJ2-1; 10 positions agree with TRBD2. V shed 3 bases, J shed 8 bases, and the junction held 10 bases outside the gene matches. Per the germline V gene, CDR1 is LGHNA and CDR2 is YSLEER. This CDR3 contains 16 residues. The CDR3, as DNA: TGCGCCAGCAGCCAGATAGCTAGCGGGAGATCCTATGAGCAGTTCTTC. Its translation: CASSQIASGRSYEQFF.

The CDR3 is CASSEKRTSYEQYF. The CDR3 nucleotides read TGCGCCAGCAGTGAGAAACGGACTAGCTACGAGCAGTACTTC. This chain uses TRBV10-2 with TRBJ2-7, with 7 bases lining up with TRBD2. In germline, CDR1 is WSHSY, CDR2 SAAADI. There are 14 residues in the CDR3. The V gene end was trimmed by 2 bases and the J gene end by 3 bases; junction bases not matched to a gene: 4.

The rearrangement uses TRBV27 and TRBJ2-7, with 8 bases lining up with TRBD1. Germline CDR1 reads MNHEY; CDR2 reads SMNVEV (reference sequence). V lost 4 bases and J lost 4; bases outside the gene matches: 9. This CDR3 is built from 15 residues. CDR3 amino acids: CASSSGTGNFYEQYF. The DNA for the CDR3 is TGTGCCAGCAGTTCCGGGACAGGAAATTTTTACGAGCAGTACTTC.

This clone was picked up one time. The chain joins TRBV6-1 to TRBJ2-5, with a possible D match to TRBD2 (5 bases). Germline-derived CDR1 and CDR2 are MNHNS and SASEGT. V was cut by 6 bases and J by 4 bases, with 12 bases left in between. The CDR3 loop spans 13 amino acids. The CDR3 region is CASRREKIETQYF. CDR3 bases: TGTGCCAGCAGGAGGGAGAAGATAGAGACCCAGTACTTC.

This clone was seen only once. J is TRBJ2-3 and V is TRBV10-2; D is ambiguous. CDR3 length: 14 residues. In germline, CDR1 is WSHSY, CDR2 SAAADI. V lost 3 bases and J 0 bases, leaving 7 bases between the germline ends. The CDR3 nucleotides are TGCGCCAGCAGTGACCGAGTAAGCACAGATACGCAGTATTTT. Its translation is CASSDRVSTDTQYF.

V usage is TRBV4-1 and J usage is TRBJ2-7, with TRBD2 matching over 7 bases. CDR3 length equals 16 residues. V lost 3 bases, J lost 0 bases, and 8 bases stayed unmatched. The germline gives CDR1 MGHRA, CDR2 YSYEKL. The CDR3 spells CASSQMLAASSYEQYF. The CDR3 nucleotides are TGCGCCAGCAGCCAGATGCTAGCGGCAAGCTCCTACGAGCAGTACTTC.

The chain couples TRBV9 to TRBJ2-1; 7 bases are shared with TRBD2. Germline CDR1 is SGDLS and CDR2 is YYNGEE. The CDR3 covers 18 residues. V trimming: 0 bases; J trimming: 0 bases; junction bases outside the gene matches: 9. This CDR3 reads CASSVAYERDHSYNEQFF. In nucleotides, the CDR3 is TGTGCCAGCAGCGTAGCTTATGAGCGGGATCACTCCTACAATGAGCAGTTCTTC.